What follows are 12 T cell receptor beta chains derived from one specimen sequenced in a study of T cell repertoires in cytomegalovirus infection. TCRdb used MiXCR to reprocess the reads, holding one entry per CDR3 protein. The data show roughly 720,000 distinct CDR3 sequences, roughly 36% seen once. Source material: PBMCs. All receptors derive from a human donor in good health (CMV status not recorded). Some clones in this sample may be carry-over from other donors' samples.

Many counts were recorded for this clonotype. This chain links TRBV7-8 with TRBJ1-3; the D is unclear. The CDR3 sequence is 11 residues long. Germline loops: CDR1 SGHVS, CDR2 FQNEAQ. Trimming removed 6 bases from V and 2 bases from J, with 2 bases in between. The CDR3 nucleotides read TGTGCCAGCAGTACTGGAAACACCATATATTTT. Translation gives CASSTGNTIYF.

This clonotype was seen a handful of times. The chain carries TRBV28 and TRBJ2-3; a weak D match, TRBD1 (5 bases). Trimming shortened V by 2 bases and J by 11 bases, and 11 bases separated the two germline ends. CDR1 and CDR2 (germline): MDHEN, SYDVKM. The CDR3 sequence is 12 residues long. The CDR3 protein is CASSLSGDRQYF. CDR3 coding DNA: TGTGCCAGCAGTTTAAGTGGAGACAGGCAGTATTTT.

The V and J genes are TRBV19 and TRBJ1-5; perhaps TRBD1 as D (5 bases). V was pared by 1 base and J by 5 bases, with 15 bases between. The CDR3 sequence is 16 residues long. From germline, CDR1 is LNHDA and CDR2 SQIVND (reference sequence). The CDR3 here is CASSIVFRAADQPQHF. As DNA, the CDR3 is TGTGCCAGTAGTATAGTGTTCAGGGCAGCGGATCAGCCCCAGCATTTT.

The rearrangement joins TRBV20-1 to TRBJ2-1; D is possibly TRBD1 (6 bases). The CDR3 totals 19 residues. The ends were cut back, 6 bases at V and 0 bases at J, with 27 bases in the middle. CDR1 and CDR2 (germline): DFQATT, SNEGSKA (reference sequence). The CDR3 here is CSANPPWTEPVSSYNEQFF. Written as DNA, the CDR3 is TGCAGTGCGAACCCACCCTGGACAGAACCAGTTAGCTCCTACAATGAGCAGTTCTTC.

The chain employs TRBV6-6 and TRBJ1-6, with D possibly being TRBD1 (6 bases). Germline lookup yields CDR1 MNHNY and CDR2 SVGAGI (reference sequence). V lost 6 bases to trimming and J lost 0 bases, with 18 bases between them. The CDR3 extends over 18 amino acids. CDR3 sequence reads: CASRRDKSTSSYNSPLHF. CDR3 bases: TGTGCCAGCAGGCGGGACAAGTCTACGAGCTCCTATAATTCACCCCTCCACTTT.

The gene calls are TRBV2 and TRBJ2-3, with unresolved D. Per germline, CDR1 SNHLY and CDR2 FYNNEI. Trimming left V 3 bases short and J 1 base short, with 11 bases between. This CDR3 contains 15 residues. CDR3: CASSEYLAGTDTQYF. CDR3 sequence (DNA): TGTGCCAGCAGTGAGTACTTGGCCGGCACAGATACGCAGTATTTT.

This clonotype was seen many times. The V gene is TRBV12-3 or TRBV12-4, the J gene TRBJ1-2; 8 bases map to TRBD1. V lost 6 bases, J lost 11 bases, and 5 bases stayed unmatched. There are 11 residues in the CDR3. CDR3 coding DNA: TGTGCCAGCAGCCGGGACAGGATGTACACCTTC. Protein: CASSRDRMYTF.

This clonotype was detected a few times. The gene calls are TRBV20-1 and TRBJ2-7, with D maybe TRBD1 (5 bases). Germline CDR1 reads DFQATT; CDR2 reads SNEGSKA (reference sequence). The CDR3 totals 15 residues. Trimming removed 1 base at V and 3 bases at J, with 16 bases between. The CDR3 DNA is TGCAGTGCTAGAGTGCCCCCTGGGGCCAACTACGAGCAGTACTTC. This encodes CSARVPPGANYEQYF.

The chain has TRBV6-8 and TRBJ1-2, with 7 bases fitting TRBD1. The CDR3 consists of 15 residues. The ends lost 6 bases at V and 4 bases at J; junction bases unmatched: 11. CDR1 is MNHGY, CDR2 SAAAGT, per germline. Here the CDR3 reads CASSEESGGTYGYTF. The CDR3 DNA is TGTGCCAGCAGCGAGGAGTCAGGGGGAACCTATGGCTACACCTTC.

The V and J genes are TRBV20-1 and TRBJ1-6, with a tentative D call TRBD1 (5 bases). V lost 4 bases, J lost 4 bases, and 14 bases lay in between. CDR3 length: 15 amino acids. From germline, CDR1 is DFQATT and CDR2 SNEGSKA (reference sequence). CDR3 DNA sequence: TGCAGTGCTAAAGGTGGGGCGGGATATAATTCACCCCTCCACTTT. Translated: CSAKGGAGYNSPLHF.

As DNA, the CDR3 is TGTGCCACCAGTTCCGGGACAGAGGAGCAAGAGACCCAGTACTTC. The encoded protein is CATSSGTEEQETQYF. V and J are TRBV24-1 and TRBJ2-5, with TRBD1 matching 7 bases. The V gene's germline CDR1 is KGHDR and CDR2 SFDVKD. V dropped 6 bases and J dropped 2; count of bases not matched to a gene: 8. CDR3 length: 15 residues.

The chain uses TRBV10-3 and TRBJ1-1, with TRBD1 matching over 10 bases. The CDR3 covers 16 residues. The V gene's germline CDR1 is ENHRY and CDR2 SYGVKD. Trimming at V came to 0 bases and at J to 11 bases, leaving 12 bases not matched to a gene. The CDR3 nucleotides read TGTGCCATCAGTGAGTCCCCTAACCCTGGGGGACAGGGGGCTTTCTTT. Amino acid sequence: CAISESPNPGGQGAFF.